Listed here are 15 T cell receptor beta chains from one sample, sequenced in a study of T cells after yellow fever vaccination. TCRdb fed the 5' RACE reads into MiXCR, producing one record per CDR3 protein. The sample lists about 200,000 distinct CDR3 sequences, 3% to 3.5% seen once, with 3.2% in the top ten. Material: CD4+ T cells sorted from PBMCs, obtained 10 days after the yellow fever booster vaccination. These receptors came from a man younger than 35 who received the YFV17D yellow fever vaccine.

V and J are TRBV11-2 and TRBJ2-2; D possibly corresponds to TRBD1 (6 bases). Trimming stripped 4 bases from V and 6 bases from J, with 18 bases between. The CDR3 runs to 16 residues. CDR1 and CDR2 from the germline V gene are SGHAT and FQNNGV. The CDR3 here is CASSSPVQGLPGELFF. The CDR3 DNA is TGTGCCAGCAGCTCGCCCGTCCAGGGGCTGCCCGGGGAGCTGTTTTTT.

This clonotype was observed many times. V usage is TRBV6-2 or TRBV6-3 and J usage is TRBJ2-1; 8 nucleotides align to TRBD2. Trimming took 5 bases from V and 6 from J; bases not matched to a gene: 6. Germline values: CDR1 MNHEY, CDR2 SVGEGT. This CDR3 is built from 14 residues. The CDR3 DNA sequence: TGTGCCAGCAGTCAGTCCGGGACTAGCAATGAGCAGTTCTTC. It encodes CASSQSGTSNEQFF.

Ten or more counts support this clonotype. V and J are TRBV5-6 and TRBJ1-4, with D hard to call. V lost 0 bases to trimming and J lost 0 bases, with 6 bases between them. Germline CDR1 and CDR2: SGHDT and YYEEEE. The CDR3 is 15 residues long. Here the CDR3 DNA reads TGTGCCAGCAGCTTGGTGGCAGCAACTAATGAAAAACTGTTTTTT. Translating it yields CASSLVAATNEKLFF.

The chain couples TRBV6-1 to TRBJ2-1; 9 nucleotides match TRBD2. This CDR3 has 14 residues. The V gene end was trimmed by 7 bases and the J gene end by 7 bases; junction bases not matched to a gene: 8. CDR1 is MNHNS and CDR2 is SASEGT in the germline V gene. CDR3 nucleotides: TGTGCCAGCACACGCGGGGGGGCGAGGAATGAGCAGTTCTTC. Protein: CASTRGGARNEQFF.

This clonotype has at least ten counts. V usage is TRBV5-1 and J usage is TRBJ2-7; 8 bases are shared with TRBD1. The CDR3 runs 14 residues. Germline CDR1 SGHRS, CDR2 YFSETQ. The V segment lost 4 bases and the J segment 7 bases; nucleotides outside the gene matches: 10. The CDR3 is CASSPRQGPGEQYF. CDR3 in DNA: TGCGCCAGCAGCCCAAGACAGGGGCCTGGGGAGCAGTACTTC.

The V call is TRBV5-1, the J call TRBJ2-3, with 12 nucleotides matching TRBD1. Germline CDR1 reads SGHRS; CDR2 reads YFSETQ. The CDR3 spans 18 residues. V dropped 4 bases and J dropped 3; count of bases not matched to a gene: 12. CDR3 nucleotide sequence: TGCGCCAGCAGCCCCCCCGGGACAGGGGGCCTGGGTACAGATACGCAGTATTTT. Translation: CASSPPGTGGLGTDTQYF. Variable domain in full (rest from reference TRBV5-1 and TRBJ2-3): KAGVTQTPRYLIKTRGQQVTLSCSPISGHRSVSWYQQTPGQGLQFLFEYFSETQRNKGNFPGRFSGRQFSNSRSEMNVSTLELGDSALYLCASSPPGTGGLGTDTQYFGPGTRLTVL.

Many counts were recorded for this clonotype. The gene calls are TRBV28 and TRBJ2-3; weak D call: TRBD2 (7 bases). Between the trimmed V and J ends, which lost 8 bases and 0 bases, there was a span of 15 bases. The CDR3 is made up of 15 amino acids. Germline loops: CDR1 MDHEN, CDR2 SYDVKM. The chain's CDR3 is CASSWGGGSTDTQYF. The CDR3 DNA reads as TGTGCCAGCTCATGGGGCGGGGGCAGCACAGATACGCAGTATTTT.

This clonotype was counted between two and nine times. The chain carries TRBV19 and TRBJ1-2; tentative D call: TRBD1 (6 bases). The V end was cut by 2 bases, the J end by 8 bases, with 15 bases between. Germline V gene lookup returns CDR1 LNHDA and CDR2 SQIVND (reference sequence). The CDR3 loop spans 14 amino acids. The CDR3 region has the DNA TGTGCCAGTAGTATAAGGCCCGAGACAGGCGGCTACACCTTC. Translated, it gives CASSIRPETGGYTF.

This clonotype was recorded many times. This CDR3 is CASSLDRGSREQFF. DNA for the CDR3: TGTGCCAGCAGCCTGGACAGGGGAAGTCGTGAGCAGTTCTTC. The V call is TRBV5-4, the J call TRBJ2-1; TRBD1 matches at 9 bases. Germline values: CDR1 SGHNT, CDR2 YYREEE (reference sequence). The CDR3 is 14 residues long. J lost 9 bases, V lost 4 bases, and 8 bases had no gene match.

This clonotype was detected ten times or more. The chain uses TRBV12-3 or TRBV12-4 and TRBJ1-2; TRBD1 agrees at 9 bases. The CDR3 is made up of 15 amino acids. Trimming cost V 3 bases and J 4 bases; bases outside gene matches: 6. In nucleotides, the CDR3 is TGTGCCAGCAGTTTGGCGGGACAGGGCATCTATGGCTACACCTTC. This translates into CASSLAGQGIYGYTF.

This clonotype was counted ten times or more. The chain links TRBV9 to TRBJ2-3, with 8 bases aligning to TRBD2. The CDR3 is 16 residues long. J was trimmed by 5 bases and V by 1 base; bases with no gene match: 9. Germline CDR1 reads SGDLS; CDR2 reads YYNGEE. This chain's CDR3 is CASSVSLAGAGDTQYF. As DNA, the CDR3 is TGTGCCAGCAGCGTATCCCTAGCGGGCGCCGGAGATACGCAGTATTTT.

This clonotype was seen at least ten times. The genes are TRBV23-1 and TRBJ2-2, with TRBD1 identical over 7 bases. TRBV23-1 is an open reading frame, and its role is uncertain. The CDR3 extends over 14 amino acids. The V segment lost 5 bases and the J segment 6 bases; nucleotides outside the gene matches: 6. The CDR3 nucleotides read TGCGCCAGCAGTGAAAGGGGGCATGCCGGGGAGCTGTTTTTT. Protein: CASSERGHAGELFF.

This clonotype was found once. The gene calls are TRBV7-2 and TRBJ1-5; a possible D gene is TRBD1 (5 bases). The germline V gene encodes CDR1 SGHTA and CDR2 FQGNSA. The CDR3 is 14 amino acids. Trimming took 1 base from V and 5 from J, leaving 9 bases between them. CDR3 nucleotide sequence: TGTGCCAGCAGCTTAGATCAGGGCTATCAGCCCCAGCATTTT. It is translated as CASSLDQGYQPQHF.

The V gene is TRBV20-1, the J gene TRBJ2-7, with 9 nucleotides matching TRBD1. Trimming took 6 bases from V and 1 from J; bases not matched to a gene: 7. CDR1 and CDR2 from the germline V gene are DFQATT and SNEGSKA (reference sequence). CDR3 length: 14 residues. The CDR3 DNA is TGCAGTGCGAAATCCGGGACAGGGTCCTACGAGCAGTACTTC. Amino acid sequence: CSAKSGTGSYEQYF.

This clonotype was detected only a few times. The V call is TRBV5-4, the J call TRBJ2-5; 12 nucleotides line up with TRBD2. The CDR3 contains 16 residues. J lost 2 bases, V lost 5 bases, and 7 bases had no gene match. Germline V gives CDR1 SGHNT, CDR2 YYREEE (reference sequence). The CDR3 loop reads CASSIGLAGTQETQYF. The DNA of the CDR3 is TGTGCCAGCAGTATCGGACTAGCGGGGACACAAGAGACCCAGTACTTC.